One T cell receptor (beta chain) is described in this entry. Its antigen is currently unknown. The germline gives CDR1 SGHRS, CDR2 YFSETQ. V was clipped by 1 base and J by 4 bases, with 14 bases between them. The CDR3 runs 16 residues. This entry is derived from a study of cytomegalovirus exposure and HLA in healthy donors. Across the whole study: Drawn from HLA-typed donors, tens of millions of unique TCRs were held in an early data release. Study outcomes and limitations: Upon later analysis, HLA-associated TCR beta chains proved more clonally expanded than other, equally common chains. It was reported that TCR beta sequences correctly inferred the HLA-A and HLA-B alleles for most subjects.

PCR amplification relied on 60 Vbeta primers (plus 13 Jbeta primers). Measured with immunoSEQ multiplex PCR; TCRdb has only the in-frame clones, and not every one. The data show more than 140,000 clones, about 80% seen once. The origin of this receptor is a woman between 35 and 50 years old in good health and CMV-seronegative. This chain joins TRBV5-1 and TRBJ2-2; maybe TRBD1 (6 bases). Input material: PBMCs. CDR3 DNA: TGCGCCAGCAGCTTGACTCTCGGACAGAGCACCGGGGAGCTGTTTTTT. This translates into CASSLTLGQSTGELFF.